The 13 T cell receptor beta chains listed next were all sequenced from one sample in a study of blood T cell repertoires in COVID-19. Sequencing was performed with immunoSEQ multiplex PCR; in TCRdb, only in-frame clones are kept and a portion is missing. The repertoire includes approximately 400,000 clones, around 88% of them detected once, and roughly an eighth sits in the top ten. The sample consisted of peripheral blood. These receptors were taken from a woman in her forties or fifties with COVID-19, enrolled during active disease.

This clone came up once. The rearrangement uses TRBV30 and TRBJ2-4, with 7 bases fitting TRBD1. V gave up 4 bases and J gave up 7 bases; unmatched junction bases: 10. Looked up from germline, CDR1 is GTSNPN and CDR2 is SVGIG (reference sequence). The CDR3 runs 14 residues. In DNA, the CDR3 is TGTGCCTGGAACCTAGGGGGCCGGTGGAACATTCAGTACTTC. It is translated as CAWNLGGRWNIQYF.

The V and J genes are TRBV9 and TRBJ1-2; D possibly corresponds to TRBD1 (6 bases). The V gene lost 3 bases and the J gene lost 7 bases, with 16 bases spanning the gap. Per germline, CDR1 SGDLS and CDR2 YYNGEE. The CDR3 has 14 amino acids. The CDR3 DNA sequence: TGTGCCAGCAGCGCTGCGGGGGGGGCGAGTGGCTACACCTTC. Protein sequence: CASSAAGGASGYTF.

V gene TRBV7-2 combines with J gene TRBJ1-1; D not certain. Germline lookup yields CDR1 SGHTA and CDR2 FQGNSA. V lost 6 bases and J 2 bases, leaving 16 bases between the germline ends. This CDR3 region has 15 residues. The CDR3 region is CASSQDGRLNTEAFF. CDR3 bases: TGTGCCAGCAGTCAGGACGGGAGATTAAACACTGAAGCTTTCTTT. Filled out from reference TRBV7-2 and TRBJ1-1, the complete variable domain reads GAGVSQSPSNKVTEKGKDVELRCDPISGHTALYWYRQSLGQGLEFLIYFQGNSAPDKSGLPSDRFSAERTGGSVSTLTIQRTQQEDSAVYLCASSQDGRLNTEAFFGQGTRLTVV.

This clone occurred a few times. The CDR3 bases are TGTGCCAGCAGTGCGGACAGTTTTTCGGGGCCCCAGCATTTT. It translates to CASSADSFSGPQHF. The V gene is TRBV27, the J gene TRBJ1-5; tentative D call: TRBD1 (6 bases). The CDR3 is 14 residues long. Germline V lookup: CDR1 MNHEY, CDR2 SMNVEV (reference sequence). The V end lost 5 bases, the J end lost 9 bases, and 17 bases lay between the germline ends.

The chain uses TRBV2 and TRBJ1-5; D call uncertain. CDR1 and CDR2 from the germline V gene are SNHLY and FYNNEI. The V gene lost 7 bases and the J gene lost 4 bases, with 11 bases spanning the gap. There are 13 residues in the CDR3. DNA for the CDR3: TGTGCCAGCACCCTCTGGGCTAATCAGCCCCAGCATTTT. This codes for CASTLWANQPQHF.

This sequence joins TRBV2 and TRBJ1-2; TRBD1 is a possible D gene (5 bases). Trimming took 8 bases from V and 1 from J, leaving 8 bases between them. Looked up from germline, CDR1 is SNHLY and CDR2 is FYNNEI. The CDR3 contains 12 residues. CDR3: CASLQGNYGYTF. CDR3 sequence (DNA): TGTGCCAGCTTGCAGGGTAACTATGGCTACACCTTC. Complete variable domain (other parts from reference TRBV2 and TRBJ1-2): EPEVTQTPSHQVTQMGQEVILRCVPISNHLYFYWYRQILGQKVEFLVSFYNNEISEKSEIFDDQFSVERPDGSNFTLKIRSTKLEDSAMYFCASLQGNYGYTFGSGTRLTVV.

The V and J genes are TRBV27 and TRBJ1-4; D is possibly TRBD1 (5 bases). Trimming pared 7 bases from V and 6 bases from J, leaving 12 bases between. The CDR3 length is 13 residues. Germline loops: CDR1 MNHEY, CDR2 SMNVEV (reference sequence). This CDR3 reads CASTRQGDEKLFF. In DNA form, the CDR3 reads TGTGCCAGCACCAGGCAGGGTGATGAAAAACTGTTTTTT.

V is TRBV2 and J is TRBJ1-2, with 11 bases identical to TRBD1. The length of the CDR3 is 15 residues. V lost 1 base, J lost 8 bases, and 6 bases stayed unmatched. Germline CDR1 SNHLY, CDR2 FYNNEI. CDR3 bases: TGTGCCAGCAGTGAAGGGGACAGGGGGACTGCGGGCTACACCTTC. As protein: CASSEGDRGTAGYTF.

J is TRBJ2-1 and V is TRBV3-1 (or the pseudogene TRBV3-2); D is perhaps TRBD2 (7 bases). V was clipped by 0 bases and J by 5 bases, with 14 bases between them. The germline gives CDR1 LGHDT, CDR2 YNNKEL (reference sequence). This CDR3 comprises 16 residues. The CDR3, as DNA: TGTGCCAGCAGCCAAGATTTTGGGGGGGCAAACAATGAGCAGTTCTTC. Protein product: CASSQDFGGANNEQFF.

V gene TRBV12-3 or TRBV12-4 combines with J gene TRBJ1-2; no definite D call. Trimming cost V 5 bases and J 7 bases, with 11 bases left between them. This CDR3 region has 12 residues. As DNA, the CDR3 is TGTGCCAGCAGTGCTGCTAGTGCTGGCTACACCTTC. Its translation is CASSAASAGYTF.

In DNA form, the CDR3 reads TGTGCCAGCAGGGCCGGGTTAAGCACTGAAGCTTTCTTT. Translation: CASRAGLSTEAFF. The chain carries TRBV6-5 and TRBJ1-1, with D hard to call. The CDR3 covers 13 residues. Germline loops: CDR1 MNHEY, CDR2 SVGAGI. V was pared by 6 bases and J by 4 bases, with 12 bases between.

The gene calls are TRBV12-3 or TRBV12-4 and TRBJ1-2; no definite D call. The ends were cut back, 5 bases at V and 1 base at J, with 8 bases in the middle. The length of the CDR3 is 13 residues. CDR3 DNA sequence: TGTGCCAGCAGTGAGGGAAGTAACTATGGCTACACCTTC. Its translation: CASSEGSNYGYTF.

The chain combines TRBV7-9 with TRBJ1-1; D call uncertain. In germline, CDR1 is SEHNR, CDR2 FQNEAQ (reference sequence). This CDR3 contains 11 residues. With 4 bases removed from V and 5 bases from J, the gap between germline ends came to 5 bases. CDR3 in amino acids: CASSYLTEAFF. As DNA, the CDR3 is TGTGCCAGCAGCTATTTAACTGAAGCTTTCTTT.